A selection of T cell receptor beta chains follows, all from one sample in a study of blood T cell repertoires in COVID-19. Produced via immunoSEQ multiplex PCR; TCRdb's table is partial and in-frame only. The sample contains around 400,000 clones, 70% to 90% of which appear only once. The sample comprised peripheral blood. The receptors come from a woman aged 60-75 years with COVID-19, enrolled during active disease. CDR3s include the opening cysteine and the closing phenylalanine or tryptophan. The listing skips clone size in some rows; elsewhere it reads once, few, many or a size class.

v_gene	j_gene	abundance	CDR3aa
TRBV5-1	TRBJ2-7	.	CASSFDGGGSYEQYF
TRBV6-5	TRBJ1-1	.	CASRTDSYTEAFF
TRBV19	TRBJ2-6	.	CASSIGGSGANVLTF
TRBV7-2	TRBJ1-1	medium-sized	CASSPGGTEAFF
TRBV25-1	TRBJ1-2	.	CASAPGQGYGYTF
TRBV7-3	TRBJ2-5	.	CASSLSVGRQETQYF
TRBV28	TRBJ1-4	.	CASHGQVGSEKLFF
TRBV19	TRBJ1-5	few	CASSAGSHQPQHF
TRBV19	TRBJ2-2	.	CASSKGQVRLKNTGELFF
TRBV7-3	TRBJ2-1	.	CASSFPEGGGDNEQFF
TRBV28	TRBJ1-2	.	CASSGGGQAYGYTF
TRBV6-6	TRBJ1-5	.	CASSQGSEQPQHF
TRBV7-3	TRBJ1-3	.	CASSLGGVSGNTIYF
TRBV6-5	TRBJ1-2	.	CASSNGQGARGYTF
TRBV7-8	TRBJ2-1	few	CASSLSGLAEYNEQFF
TRBV11-2	TRBJ2-3	once	CASNKYRGGSDTQYF
TRBV2	TRBJ2-2	.	CASIGQMNTGELFF
TRBV18	TRBJ1-3	.	CASSQGQTSSGNTIYF
TRBV19	TRBJ2-1	.	CASRRLAGEIYNEQFF
TRBV4-1	TRBJ2-7	.	CASSFSLAGGNEQYF
TRBV3-1/TRBV3-2	TRBJ2-5	.	CASSQVTGKSETQYF
TRBV9	TRBJ2-3	.	CASSVEVAHTQYF
TRBV9	TRBJ2-7	.	CASSVGLGRVVVQYF
TRBV5-1	TRBJ2-7	few	CASSFPGEEQYF
TRBV5-6	TRBJ1-1	.	CASSLDGIYEAFF
TRBV2	TRBJ1-4	.	CASSVDEKLFF
TRBV2	TRBJ1-4	.	CASSSLGTVNEKLFF
TRBV7-9	TRBJ2-1	.	CASSPRQGVAYNEQFF
TRBV7-3	TRBJ2-4	.	CASSEGGASTLQYF
TRBV7-9	TRBJ2-5	.	CASSPRDRRETQYF
TRBV29-1	TRBJ1-1	.	CSANRQRMNTEAFF
TRBV5-1	TRBJ1-4	.	CASSRGGTGGEKLFF
TRBV5-1	TRBJ1-2	.	CASSQGGVNFLNYGYTF
TRBV6-5	TRBJ1-2	.	CASSRTGTDYGYTF
TRBV5-6	TRBJ1-2	.	CASSLGQGLPGYTF
TRBV7-7	TRBJ2-1	.	CASSLTLNSYNEQFF
TRBV18	TRBJ1-5	.	CASSTGGLSNQPQHF
TRBV19	TRBJ1-6	.	CASSIGTEGSPLHF
TRBV10-3	TRBJ2-7	.	CAISGGTSGVYEQYF
TRBV5-6	TRBJ1-2	once	CASSLGTGTPNYGYTF
TRBV19	TRBJ1-1	.	CASSEPGGADTEAFF
TRBV5-6	TRBJ2-7	.	CASSRRQKPYEQYF
TRBV7-2	TRBJ1-1	.	CASSLVGARGTEAFF
TRBV7-3	TRBJ2-3	.	CASSLKRGGTDTQYF
TRBV7-2	TRBJ2-2	.	CASSFVQGNTGELFF
TRBV10-3	TRBJ1-2	.	CAISDPRENYGYTF
TRBV18	TRBJ2-7	.	CASSPMAPPTYEQYF
TRBV6-5	TRBJ1-1	few	CASTPGQGLGAFF
TRBV21-1	TRBJ2-5	.	CASSKMGGQETQYF
TRBV9	TRBJ2-5	.	CASSVGDTDQETQYF
TRBV6-5	TRBJ2-7	.	CASSYRDRGPYEQYF
TRBV7-2	TRBJ2-7	.	CASSKLAGNYEQYF
TRBV19	TRBJ2-1	.	CASSPREAQSTGEQFF
TRBV12-5	TRBJ2-7	.	CASGSGDSTYEQYF